These 26 T cell receptor beta chains were all obtained from the same sample, sequenced in a study of OX40 agonist ivuxolimab in advanced cancers. Repertoires were generated with immunoSEQ multiplex PCR, while TCRdb's copy carries only in-frame clones and drops some. The sample shows about 61,000 clones, more than 85% of them seen only once. Sequences were derived from CD4+ or CD8+ T cells sorted from blood, sampled in a trial of the OX40 agonist ivuxolimab. Receptors were obtained from an adult with an advanced solid tumor such as melanoma, head and neck, liver or kidney cancer.

The V gene is TRBV10-1, the J gene TRBJ2-1; 11 nucleotides align to TRBD1. The CDR3 is made up of 15 amino acids. After removal of 4 bases from V and 8 bases from J, the junction contained 7 bases not matched to a gene. The germline V gene encodes CDR1 WNHNN and CDR2 SYGVQD (reference sequence). CDR3 protein: CASSGGTGGIDEQFF. In DNA, the CDR3 is TGCGCCAGCAGTGGCGGGACAGGGGGGATCGATGAGCAGTTCTTC.

This rearrangement joins TRBV7-2 to TRBJ2-1; D unclear. V was trimmed by 5 bases and J by 0 bases, leaving 17 bases between them. The germline gives CDR1 SGHTA, CDR2 FQGNSA. The CDR3 consists of 17 residues. This chain's CDR3 is CASSRPGGLSSYNEQFF. In nucleotides, the CDR3 is TGTGCCAGCAGCCGTCCAGGTGGCCTGAGCTCCTACAATGAGCAGTTCTTC.

This sequence joins TRBV7-6 and TRBJ2-7; 7 bases are a match to TRBD1. Losses at the gene ends were 5 bases for V and 1 base for J; bases not matched to a gene: 8. CDR1 is SGHVS and CDR2 is FNYEAQ in the germline V gene. The CDR3 totals 15 residues. The CDR3 loop reads CASSRIKGASYEQYF. The CDR3 region has the DNA TGTGCCAGCAGCCGAATTAAGGGGGCGTCCTACGAGCAGTACTTC.

The V call is TRBV6-6, the J call TRBJ1-1; tentatively, D is TRBD1 (6 bases). CDR3 size: 15 residues. V was pared by 6 bases and J by 10 bases, with 24 bases between. CDR1 is MNHNY and CDR2 is SVGAGI in the germline V gene (reference sequence). CDR3 region: CASSRMLGTKGGAFF. As DNA, the CDR3 is TGTGCCAGCAGCCGAATGTTGGGCACTAAGGGGGGAGCTTTCTTT.

J is TRBJ1-5 and V is TRBV10-2; D is undetermined. With 1 base removed from V and 4 bases from J, the gap between germline ends came to 11 bases. Germline V gene lookup returns CDR1 WSHSY and CDR2 SAAADI. CDR3 length: 15 amino acids. Here the CDR3 DNA reads TGCGCCAGCAGTGAGTACGGCGATATAAATCAGCCCCAGCATTTT. Translation: CASSEYGDINQPQHF.

The DNA for the CDR3 is TGTGCCAGCTCACCCGGCCTCGACACCATATATTTT. Its protein is CASSPGLDTIYF. The V call is TRBV18, the J call TRBJ1-3; unclear D gene. This CDR3 has 12 residues. Germline V gives CDR1 KGHSH, CDR2 LQKENI. Trimming removed 3 bases at V and 8 bases at J, with 8 bases between.

The genes are TRBV9 and TRBJ1-2; 12 bases are a match to TRBD1. Losses at the gene ends were 1 base for V and 8 bases for J; bases not matched to a gene: 9. Germline values: CDR1 SGDLS, CDR2 YYNGEE. The CDR3 has 16 residues. CDR3 region: CASSVTPGQGAGGYTF. The CDR3 nucleotides read TGTGCCAGCAGCGTAACCCCGGGACAGGGGGCGGGCGGCTACACCTTC. The entire variable domain, with the rest obtained from reference TRBV9 and TRBJ1-2, is as follows: DSGVTQTPKHLITATGQRVTLRCSPRSGDLSVYWYQQSLDQGLQFLIQYYNGEERAKGNILERFSAQQFPDLHSELNLSSLELGDSALYFCASSVTPGQGAGGYTFGSGTRLTVV.

This clone was counted a few times. The chain employs TRBV12-5 and TRBJ1-5; 7 nucleotides match TRBD1. This CDR3 comprises 14 residues. V trimming: 6 bases; J trimming: 3 bases; junction bases outside the gene matches: 5. The V gene's germline CDR1 is LGHNT and CDR2 FRNRAP. The CDR3 protein is CASGPGTVNQPQHF. CDR3 DNA sequence: TGTGCTAGTGGCCCCGGGACAGTCAATCAGCCCCAGCATTTT. Full variable domain (rest looked up from reference TRBV12-5 and TRBJ1-5): DARVTQTPRHKVTEMGQEVTMRCQPILGHNTVFWYRQTMMQGLELLAYFRNRAPLDDSGMPKDRFSAEMPDATLATLKIQPSEPRDSAVYFCASGPGTVNQPQHFGDGTRLSIL.

The chain combines TRBV6-1 with TRBJ2-3; 12 nucleotides align to TRBD2. The CDR3 has 15 residues. Germline trimming cut 6 bases from V and 5 bases from J; bases unmatched to any gene: 6. Germline CDR1 reads MNHNS; CDR2 reads SASEGT. The CDR3 nucleotides read TGTGCCAGCAGCCTAGCGGGGGGGCACGGAGATACGCAGTATTTT. Encoded protein: CASSLAGGHGDTQYF.

The CDR3 here is CASSPPGLAGGRETQYF. The CDR3 coding sequence is TGCGCCAGCAGCCCGCCGGGACTAGCGGGGGGGCGTGAGACCCAGTACTTC. The V and J genes are TRBV5-1 and TRBJ2-5; 16 positions agree with TRBD2. The CDR3 consists of 17 residues. Germline V CDR1 and CDR2: SGHRS, YFSETQ. Losses at the gene ends were 4 bases for V and 5 bases for J; bases not matched to a gene: 8.

V gene TRBV28 combines with J gene TRBJ2-7; no clear D gene. This CDR3 has 14 residues. Trimming took off 8 bases at V and 0 bases at J, with 14 bases between the two ends. Germline V gene lookup returns CDR1 MDHEN and CDR2 SYDVKM. CDR3 nucleotides: TGTGCCAGCGGATTGGGAACCCTCTCCTACGAGCAGTACTTC. This translates into CASGLGTLSYEQYF.

The gene calls are TRBV18 and TRBJ1-1; 7 bases match TRBD1. After removal of 1 base from V and 5 bases from J, the junction contained 7 bases not matched to a gene. CDR3 size: 15 residues. From germline, CDR1 is KGHSH and CDR2 LQKENI. CDR3 loop: CASSPLEGAVTEAFF. The CDR3 DNA follows: TGTGCCAGCTCACCACTAGAGGGGGCGGTTACTGAAGCTTTCTTT. Looking up the rest from reference TRBV18 and TRBJ1-1 gives the full variable domain: NAGVMQNPRHLVRRRGQEARLRCSPMKGHSHVYWYRQLPEEGLKFMVYLQKENIIDESGMPKERFSAEFPKEGPSILRIQQVVRGDSAAYFCASSPLEGAVTEAFFGQGTRLTVV.

The chain has TRBV5-1 and TRBJ1-4; D ambiguous. Trimming cost V 0 bases and J 2 bases, with 5 bases left between them. The CDR3 covers 14 residues. From germline, CDR1 is SGHRS and CDR2 YFSETQ. The CDR3 here is CASSLASTNEKLFF. CDR3 coding DNA: TGCGCCAGCAGCTTGGCTTCCACTAATGAAAAACTGTTTTTT. The full variable domain, in which reference TRBV5-1 and TRBJ1-4 provide the parts outside the CDR3, is KAGVTQTPRYLIKTRGQQVTLSCSPISGHRSVSWYQQTPGQGLQFLFEYFSETQRNKGNFPGRFSGRQFSNSRSEMNVSTLELGDSALYLCASSLASTNEKLFFGSGTQLSVL.

This rearrangement joins TRBV16 to TRBJ2-7; possibly TRBD1 or TRBD2 for D (5 bases each). Per the germline V gene, CDR1 is KGHSY and CDR2 is FQNENV. The V end lost 0 bases, the J end lost 2 bases, and 8 bases lay between the germline ends. The CDR3 contains 14 residues. The CDR3 sequence: CASSQSRGPYEQYF. The CDR3 DNA sequence: TGTGCCAGCAGCCAATCCCGGGGACCCTACGAGCAGTACTTC.

Points on this clone: Other DNA sequences in this specimen translate into the identical CDR3. V usage is TRBV18 and J usage is TRBJ2-7; D gene unclear. This CDR3 has 12 amino acids. The V end was cut by 1 base, the J end by 3 bases, with 4 bases between. Germline CDR1 KGHSH, CDR2 LQKENI. CDR3 in amino acids: CASSPLGYEQYF. CDR3 sequence (DNA): TGTGCCAGCTCACCACTGGGCTACGAGCAGTACTTC. The entire variable domain, with the rest obtained from reference TRBV18 and TRBJ2-7, is as follows: NAGVMQNPRHLVRRRGQEARLRCSPMKGHSHVYWYRQLPEEGLKFMVYLQKENIIDESGMPKERFSAEFPKEGPSILRIQQVVRGDSAAYFCASSPLGYEQYFGPGTRLTVT.

The chain combines TRBV6-5 with TRBJ1-2, with a weak D call TRBD1 (6 bases). Germline V gene sequence: CDR1 MNHEY, CDR2 SVGAGI. This CDR3 spans 14 amino acids. Trimming took 3 bases from V and 8 from J, leaving 16 bases between them. The CDR3 loop reads CASSYSGTPPGYTF. The CDR3 DNA follows: TGTGCCAGCAGTTATTCCGGGACACCGCCGGGCTACACCTTC.

The CDR3 DNA follows: TGTGCCAGCTCGGGGGACAGCCTCATGGGGACCGGGGAGCTGTTTTTT. It encodes CASSGDSLMGTGELFF. V usage is TRBV18 and J usage is TRBJ2-2, with 7 bases identical to TRBD1. V shed 6 bases and J 5 bases; nucleotides not matched to a gene: 12. The CDR3 sequence is 16 residues long. Looked up from germline, CDR1 is KGHSH and CDR2 is LQKENI. The variable domain in full, with the rest retrieved from reference TRBV18 and TRBJ2-2, is NAGVMQNPRHLVRRRGQEARLRCSPMKGHSHVYWYRQLPEEGLKFMVYLQKENIIDESGMPKERFSAEFPKEGPSILRIQQVVRGDSAAYFCASSGDSLMGTGELFFGEGSRLTVL.

The rearrangement uses TRBV27 and TRBJ1-2, with D perhaps matching TRBD1 (6 bases). Germline V lookup: CDR1 MNHEY, CDR2 SMNVEV (reference sequence). The CDR3 runs 16 residues. Trimming pared 5 bases from V and 0 bases from J, leaving 16 bases between. CDR3 amino acids: CASSPGHRSPNYGYTF. DNA for the CDR3: TGTGCCAGCAGTCCGGGACACAGAAGCCCTAACTATGGCTACACCTTC.

This chain links TRBV2 with TRBJ2-3; perhaps D is TRBD1 or TRBD2 (5 bases each). Germline CDR1 reads SNHLY; CDR2 reads FYNNEI. V was pared by 10 bases and J by 4 bases, with 18 bases between. The CDR3 is 14 amino acids. The CDR3 nucleotides are TGTGCCACCCGGCGGATAAGGGGAGCAGATACGCAGTATTTT. Its protein product is CATRRIRGADTQYF.

V is TRBV5-1 and J is TRBJ2-1, with a weak D call TRBD2 (6 bases). Germline CDR1 SGHRS, CDR2 YFSETQ. The V end lost 3 bases, the J end lost 8 bases, and 15 bases lay between the germline ends. This CDR3 region has 14 residues. The CDR3 DNA is TGCGCCAGCAGCTGGGGGACTTTAGGGGATGAGCAGTTCTTC. Its translation: CASSWGTLGDEQFF. Variable domain in full (rest from reference TRBV5-1 and TRBJ2-1): KAGVTQTPRYLIKTRGQQVTLSCSPISGHRSVSWYQQTPGQGLQFLFEYFSETQRNKGNFPGRFSGRQFSNSRSEMNVSTLELGDSALYLCASSWGTLGDEQFFGPGTRLTVL.

The chain has TRBV18 and TRBJ1-1; D uncertain. The CDR3 consists of 13 residues. Germline V gene data show CDR1 as KGHSH and CDR2 as LQKENI. Deletions cut 6 bases from V and 1 base from J, with 9 bases between. CDR3 loop: CASSRLENTEAFF. The CDR3 DNA reads TGTGCCAGCTCCCGATTAGAGAACACTGAAGCTTTCTTT.

This chain joins TRBV15 and TRBJ1-1; D is perhaps TRBD1 (6 bases). The ends were cut back, 1 base at V and 0 bases at J, with 18 bases in the middle. The CDR3 length is 18 residues. Germline V gene lookup returns CDR1 LNHNV and CDR2 YYDKDF (reference sequence). The DNA of the CDR3 is TGTGCCACCAGCAGAGCGAAGACAGGAACTTATATGAACACTGAAGCTTTCTTT. This translates into CATSRAKTGTYMNTEAFF.

The V call is TRBV2, the J call TRBJ1-3, with D hard to call. CDR3 length: 14 amino acids. CDR1 SNHLY and CDR2 FYNNEI come from the germline V gene. V lost 8 bases and J lost 2, with 13 bases in between. The DNA for the CDR3 is TGTGCCAGCGAGTTGGGATGGCCTGGAAACACCATATATTTT. Translating it yields CASELGWPGNTIYF.

This chain joins TRBV11-3 and TRBJ2-2, with a tentative D call TRBD1 (6 bases). CDR1 and CDR2 from the germline V gene are SGHNT and YENEEA. V was pared by 4 bases and J by 7 bases, with 13 bases between. This CDR3 has 14 amino acids. DNA for the CDR3: TGTGCCAGCAGCTCCAACAGGGTCAACGGGGAGCTGTTTTTT. This sequence encodes CASSSNRVNGELFF.

This clone was recorded a few times. The rearrangement joins TRBV6-5 to TRBJ1-2; a possible D gene is TRBD1 (6 bases). The CDR3 length is 13 residues. The germline gives CDR1 MNHEY, CDR2 SVGAGI. With 2 bases removed from V and 4 bases from J, the gap between germline ends came to 8 bases. CDR3 in amino acids: CASSYTGAYGYTF. CDR3 bases: TGTGCCAGCAGTTACACGGGGGCCTATGGCTACACCTTC.

The table lists this clone with a count of one. The V and J genes are TRBV5-4 and TRBJ1-6; the D gene is possibly TRBD1 (5 bases). The germline V and J ends were trimmed by 0 bases and 7 bases, with 14 bases remaining between them. The CDR3 consists of 16 residues. Germline V gene sequence: CDR1 SGHNT, CDR2 YYREEE (reference sequence). The CDR3 region is CASSLGLNRKNSPLHF. CDR3 nucleotide sequence: TGTGCCAGCAGCTTGGGGCTGAACAGGAAAAATTCACCCCTCCACTTT. The whole variable domain, remainder taken from reference TRBV5-4 and TRBJ1-6, is ETGVTQSPTHLIKTRGQQVTLRCSSQSGHNTVSWYQQALGQGPQFIFQYYREEENGRGNFPPRFSGLQFPNYSSELNVNALELDDSALYLCASSLGLNRKNSPLHFGNGTRLTVT.